This TCR beta chain was captured in a study of control samples from healthy donors and cancer patients. This clone appeared once. Libraries were prepared by immunoSEQ multiplex PCR; TCRdb keeps only in-frame clonotypes and omits some of them. Of 150,000 to 160,000 clones in the sample, roughly 94% were seen once. Trimming took off 0 bases at V and 9 bases at J, with 6 bases between the two ends. This CDR3 region has 11 residues. The germline V gene has CDR1 GTSNPN and CDR2 SVGIG (reference sequence). This sequence originates from a man aged 40-49 years in good health. The rearrangement uses TRBV30 and TRBJ2-1; D not resolved. Sequencing used blood. The CDR3 DNA sequence: TGTGCCTGGAGTGTACTTGGTGAGCAGTTCTTC. Translating gives CAWSVLGEQFF.